Below, 7 T cell receptor beta chains from the same sample are listed, as sequenced in a study of OX40 agonist ivuxolimab in advanced cancers. Profiled with immunoSEQ multiplex PCR; TCRdb holds only in-frame clones, not every one. This table has about 80,000 clones, almost 85% appearing once. Source: CD4+ or CD8+ T cells sorted from blood, taken in a trial of the OX40 agonist ivuxolimab. These receptors all stem from an adult with an advanced solid tumor such as melanoma, head and neck, liver or kidney cancer.

The table lists this clone with a few counts. The chain is built from TRBV19 and TRBJ1-1, with D unresolved. CDR3 size: 12 residues. The V end lost 4 bases, the J end lost 4 bases, and 7 bases lay between the germline ends. Germline V gene data show CDR1 as LNHDA and CDR2 as SQIVND (reference sequence). The CDR3 here is CASSKDRTEAFF. In DNA form, the CDR3 reads TGTGCCAGTAGTAAGGACCGCACTGAAGCTTTCTTT. Together with reference TRBV19 and TRBJ1-1, the CDR3 gives the full variable domain: DGGITQSPKYLFRKEGQNVTLSCEQNLNHDAMYWYRQDPGQGLRLIYYSQIVNDFQKGDIAEGYSVSREKKESFPLTVTSAQKNPTAFYLCASSKDRTEAFFGQGTRLTVV.

CDR3 protein: CAWSLTGETQYF. CDR3 sequence (DNA): TGTGCCTGGAGTCTCACAGGGGAGACCCAGTACTTC. V and J are TRBV30 and TRBJ2-5; D may be TRBD1 (6 bases). Germline V gene lookup returns CDR1 GTSNPN and CDR2 SVGIG (reference sequence). V was cut by 2 bases and J by 5 bases, with 9 bases left in between. This CDR3 has 12 residues.

The CDR3 region is CASSSFGQGGTQYF. In nucleotides, the CDR3 is TGTGCCAGCAGTTCCTTCGGACAGGGAGGGACCCAGTACTTC. The chain has TRBV6-5 and TRBJ2-5; 8 bases are shared with TRBD1. This CDR3 comprises 14 residues. Trimming removed 4 bases from V and 7 bases from J; junction bases left unmatched: 8. Germline CDR1 is MNHEY and CDR2 is SVGAGI.

The V gene is TRBV27, the J gene TRBJ1-1; D is perhaps TRBD1 (5 bases). Germline loops: CDR1 MNHEY, CDR2 SMNVEV (reference sequence). Trimming removed 8 bases at V and 4 bases at J, with 14 bases between. This CDR3 has 13 residues. The CDR3 here is CASGLLGGTEAFF. The CDR3 coding sequence is TGTGCCAGCGGGCTGTTGGGGGGCACTGAAGCTTTCTTT.

This clone was seen a few times. The chain uses TRBV2 and TRBJ1-2, with D perhaps TRBD1 (6 bases). This CDR3 comprises 11 residues. Germline CDR1 reads SNHLY; CDR2 reads FYNNEI. V lost 8 bases and J lost 3, with 7 bases in between. CDR3 DNA sequence: TGTGCCAGCCGACAGGACTATGGCTACACCTTC. It codes for CASRQDYGYTF.

The V call is TRBV7-2, the J call TRBJ2-3, with a weak D call TRBD1 (6 bases). The V and J ends lost 5 bases and 10 bases respectively, with 13 bases between them. Looked up from germline, CDR1 is SGHTA and CDR2 is FQGNSA. The CDR3 extends over 12 amino acids. This chain's CDR3 is CASSPPGDAQYF. CDR3 nucleotides: TGTGCCAGCAGCCCACCAGGGGATGCGCAGTATTTT.

The rearrangement uses TRBV29-1 and TRBJ2-3, with TRBD1 identical over 7 bases. CDR1 is SQVTM and CDR2 is ANQGSEA in the germline V gene. CDR3 length equals 13 residues. V gave up 6 bases and J gave up 1 base; unmatched junction bases: 4. The CDR3 nucleotides read TGCAGCGTCGCTACAGGGGGCACAGATACGCAGTATTTT. Protein: CSVATGGTDTQYF.